Listed below are T cell receptor beta chains from one sample, sequenced in a study of radiotherapy plus CTLA-4 blockade in lung cancer. The repertoire was sequenced with immunoSEQ multiplex PCR; TCRdb's copy has only in-frame clones and lacks some. This table holds 50,000 or so clones, 70% to 80% found once. The starting material was peripheral blood, obtained from a patient treated with radiotherapy plus ipilimumab. The receptor source for this set is a human donor with non-small cell lung cancer who had stable disease on radiotherapy plus ipilimumab. Both conserved end residues are part of each CDR3. The D gene is left open where the match is weak. Part of the rows lack a size; the others show once, few, many or a class for expanded clones.

D gene	clone size	V gene	J gene	CDR3 DNA	CDR3 protein
-	-	TRBV15	TRBJ1-6	TGTGCCACCAGCCTAGAAGAGCATAATTCACCCCTCCACTTT	CATSLEEHNSPLHF
TRBD2	-	TRBV6-5	TRBJ2-3	TGTGCCAGCACCGCACTAGCGGGGCCCCAAGATACGCAGTATTTT	CASTALAGPQDTQYF
-	once	TRBV19	TRBJ2-1	TGTGCCAGTAGTATAGTGGGGCTTGGGTACAATGAGCAGTTCTTC	CASSIVGLGYNEQFF
-	-	TRBV28	TRBJ2-5	TGTGCCAGCGAGGGGCTACAAGAGACCCAGTACTTC	CASEGLQETQYF
-	-	TRBV6-5	TRBJ1-1	TGTGCCAGCATCACCCCCGGGGGGGGCACTGAAGCTTTCTTT	CASITPGGGTEAFF
-	-	TRBV9	TRBJ2-2	TGTGCCAGCAGCGGGAACACCGGGGAGCTGTTTTTT	CASSGNTGELFF
-	-	TRBV6-5	TRBJ1-1	TGTGCCAGCAGTGGCTCCGGTCGGCCGAATGAAGCTTTCTTT	CASSGSGRPNEAFF
-	-	TRBV6-5	TRBJ2-6	TGTGCCAGCAGCGAACGCAGGTCTGGGGCCAACGTCCTGACTTTC	CASSERRSGANVLTF
TRBD1	once	TRBV4-1	TRBJ2-5	TGCGCCAGCAGCCCAAGGGACAGCCAAGAGACCCAGTACTTC	CASSPRDSQETQYF
TRBD1	-	TRBV4-3	TRBJ1-6	TGCGCCAGCAGCCATGAGACAGGGGATCGAAATTCACCCCTCCACTTT	CASSHETGDRNSPLHF
-	few	TRBV28	TRBJ1-2	TGTGCCATCGCGCACGAGAACTATGGCTACACCTTC	CAIAHENYGYTF
-	-	TRBV6-4	TRBJ1-1	TGTGCCAGCAGTGTCGGGGCGAACACTGAAGCTTTCTTT	CASSVGANTEAFF
-	-	TRBV11-2	TRBJ2-1	TGTGCCAGCAGCCCCCGAATGGCAGGGATTGAGCAGTTCTTC	CASSPRMAGIEQFF
-	medium-sized	TRBV6-1	TRBJ1-6	TGTGCCAGCAGTGCAGGGCCTTATAATTCACCCCTCCACTTT	CASSAGPYNSPLHF
TRBD2	once	TRBV5-1	TRBJ2-3	TGCGCCAGCAGCTTGAACCCTAGCGGGTCTAGCACAGATACGCAGTATTTT	CASSLNPSGSSTDTQYF
-	-	TRBV28	TRBJ1-4	TGTGCCAGCAGTTTCGAGGGGGAAAAACTGTTTTTT	CASSFEGEKLFF
TRBD1	-	TRBV19	TRBJ1-6	TGTGCCAGTAGTATCCCTGGACAGGGGGAAAATTCACCCCTCCACTTT	CASSIPGQGENSPLHF
-	-	TRBV30	TRBJ1-2	TGTGCCCGTCGGGGCCCGGCGGGCTATGGCTACACCTTC	CARRGPAGYGYTF
-	-	TRBV5-6	TRBJ2-5	TGTGCCAGCAGCTTCCCCGGTGGCAGGGGCGAGACCCAGTACTTC	CASSFPGGRGETQYF
-	-	TRBV15	TRBJ1-6	TGTGCCACCAGCAGAGGGTCCACCTTTAATACTTCACCCCTCCACTTT	CATSRGSTFNTSPLHF
-	-	TRBV14	TRBJ1-2	TGTGCCAGCAGCCAAATGGCCGGGTTCGGCTATGGCTACACCTTC	CASSQMAGFGYGYTF
-	-	TRBV15	TRBJ2-4	TGTGCCACCAGCAGAGACCTACCGGGGACCAAAAACATTCAGTACTTC	CATSRDLPGTKNIQYF
TRBD1	many	TRBV19	TRBJ1-3	TGTGCCAGTAGTCAGGGGGCGCGTGGAAACACCATATATTTT	CASSQGARGNTIYF
TRBD1	-	TRBV7-8	TRBJ2-1	TGTGCCAGCAGCCCCAGGGACAGGGGGGACTACAATGAGCAGTTCTTC	CASSPRDRGDYNEQFF
-	-	TRBV6-5	TRBJ1-2	TGTGCCAGCAGCAATCGGGGGGCAGAGCCTTCCACCTTC	CASSNRGAEPSTF
TRBD2	-	TRBV6-5	TRBJ2-3	TGTGCCAGCAGTTACTCCCCGGGGGGGGTGGATACGCAGTATTTT	CASSYSPGGVDTQYF
-	-	TRBV19	TRBJ1-5	TGTGCCAGTAGTGGCATACCCGGGTATCAGCCCCAGCATTTT	CASSGIPGYQPQHF
TRBD1	-	TRBV28	TRBJ1-5	TGTGCCAGCAGTCCGGAAGGGGGCCTGCGGCAGCCCCAGCATTTT	CASSPEGGLRQPQHF
-	-	TRBV5-1	TRBJ1-1	TGCGCCAGCAGCTTGTTGCCGCAGGGCGGGTTGAACACTGAAGCTTTCTTT	CASSLLPQGGLNTEAFF
TRBD1	-	TRBV6-1	TRBJ2-7	TGTGCCAGCAGACAATTAACAGGGGGCTACGAGCAGTACTTC	CASRQLTGGYEQYF
-	few	TRBV20-1	TRBJ2-5	TGCAGTGCCAGGGAACAAGAGACCCAGTACTTC	CSAREQETQYF
-	few	TRBV5-1	TRBJ2-3	TGCGCCAGCAAGCAACAGGCGAGGTACACAGATACGCAGTATTTT	CASKQQARYTDTQYF
-	-	TRBV19	TRBJ2-3	TGTGCCAGTAGGCCGGCTGTGGGCACAGATACGCAGTATTTT	CASRPAVGTDTQYF
TRBD2	once	TRBV4-1	TRBJ2-7	TGCGCCAGCAGCCTGACTAGCGGGGGGGCCGAGCAGTACTTC	CASSLTSGGAEQYF
TRBD1	-	TRBV5-4	TRBJ1-2	TGTGCCAGCAGAGAGGACAGGGGAGCGACCTATGGCTACACCTTC	CASREDRGATYGYTF
TRBD2	-	TRBV5-5	TRBJ2-6	TGTGCCAGCAGCGGGGAGGGTCTCTCTGGGGCCAACGTCCTGACTTTC	CASSGEGLSGANVLTF
-	-	TRBV11-3	TRBJ2-1	TGTGCCAGCAGCTCGGGAGAGGGGGCGGGCAATGAGCAGTTCTTC	CASSSGEGAGNEQFF
-	-	TRBV2	TRBJ1-2	TGTGCCAGCAGTGAAAACGCCTGGGGCTACACCTTC	CASSENAWGYTF
TRBD1	-	TRBV19	TRBJ1-6	TGTGCCAGTTCGTTAACCCGGGACAGGGGTTCACCCCTCCACTTT	CASSLTRDRGSPLHF
TRBD1	-	TRBV28	TRBJ1-1	TGTGCCAGCAGTTCGTCCCGGGACAGGGAGAACACTGAAGCTTTCTTT	CASSSSRDRENTEAFF
-	-	TRBV6-1	TRBJ1-1	TGTGCCAGCAGTGAAGGACGGTGGAACACTGAAGCTTTCTTT	CASSEGRWNTEAFF
-	-	TRBV6-5	TRBJ1-2	TGTGCCAGCAGTTACAGAGGGCCCCTCTATGGCTACACCTTC	CASSYRGPLYGYTF
-	-	TRBV5-1	TRBJ1-1	TGCGCCAGCAGCTTCAGGGCGAACACTGAAGCTTTCTTT	CASSFRANTEAFF
-	once	TRBV9	TRBJ2-2	TGTGCCAGCAGCGTAGCAGGCGGACCTAACACCGGGGAGCTGTTTTTT	CASSVAGGPNTGELFF
-	-	TRBV6-1	TRBJ2-3	TGTGCCAGCAGTCCTAGAGAACGCACAGATACGCAGTATTTT	CASSPRERTDTQYF
-	-	TRBV2	TRBJ2-5	TGTGCCAGCAGTGAGTTAGGGGCAGTGCAAGAGACCCAGTACTTC	CASSELGAVQETQYF
-	-	TRBV7-2	TRBJ1-5	TGTGCCAGCAGCTTGGGGGGCGGGCAGCCCCAGCATTTT	CASSLGGGQPQHF
-	once	TRBV7-2	TRBJ1-6	TGTGCCAGCAGCCCGCGGGCAGGGTCCCATTCACCCCTCCACTTT	CASSPRAGSHSPLHF